These 2 T cell receptor beta chains were sequenced from one sample in a study of T cells in localized non-small cell lung cancer. Profiled with immunoSEQ multiplex PCR; TCRdb holds only in-frame clones, not every one. Of approximately 150,000 clones detected, more than 80% appear once; the ten largest clones hold approximately 1.5%. The sample in question was peripheral blood, obtained before any cancer treatment. Receptor source: a female donor over 55 with stage I lung adenocarcinoma.

The DNA for the CDR3 is TGTGCCAGTAGCAACACAGGGATGGGCATAGAGACCCAGTACTTC. This encodes CASSNTGMGIETQYF. This rearrangement joins TRBV19 to TRBJ2-5; D may be TRBD1 (6 bases). V was trimmed by 6 bases and J by 4 bases, leaving 18 bases between them. Germline V CDR1 and CDR2: LNHDA, SQIVND (reference sequence). This CDR3 has 15 residues.

The rearrangement joins TRBV7-9 to TRBJ2-2; D gene unclear. CDR1 is SEHNR and CDR2 is FQNEAQ in the germline V gene (reference sequence). The V gene lost 3 bases and the J gene lost 0 bases, with 11 bases spanning the gap. CDR3 length: 16 amino acids. In nucleotides, the CDR3 is TGTGCCAGCAGCTTCGACAAATTTGCGAACACCGGGGAGCTGTTTTTT. It is translated as CASSFDKFANTGELFF.